These 21 T cell receptor beta chains were sequenced from one sample in a study of T cells after yellow fever vaccination. MiXCR, applied by TCRdb to the 5' RACE reads, yields one record per CDR3 protein. The profile shows some 390,000 distinct CDR3 sequences, 6.2% of them singletons. Sequenced here: PBMCs, sampled 5 days after the yellow fever booster vaccination. These receptors all come from a man aged 30 to 45 who received the YFV17D yellow fever vaccine.

The genes are TRBV11-2 and TRBJ2-3, with a possible D match to TRBD2 (5 bases). V lost 0 bases to trimming and J lost 1 base, with 17 bases between them. CDR1 and CDR2 from the germline V gene are SGHAT and FQNNGV. This CDR3 spans 18 amino acids. The CDR3 is CASSLDPGWRAGTDTQYF. The DNA for the CDR3 is TGTGCCAGCAGCTTAGATCCGGGATGGCGGGCAGGCACAGATACGCAGTATTTT.

The chain carries TRBV13 and TRBJ2-2; TRBD2 matches 13 bases. Unmatched junction bases numbered 6, after V lost 2 bases and J lost 6 bases. The CDR3 is 17 residues long. Germline lookup yields CDR1 PRHDT and CDR2 FYEKMQ (reference sequence). The CDR3 sequence: CASSLSTSGRGPGELFF. The DNA of the CDR3 is TGTGCCAGCAGCTTATCCACTAGCGGGAGGGGACCCGGGGAGCTGTTTTTT.

The CDR3: CASSLRGTSGNQETQYF. DNA of the CDR3: TGTGCCAGCAGCTTACGGGGGACTAGCGGGAACCAAGAGACCCAGTACTTC. This sequence joins TRBV7-7 and TRBJ2-5; TRBD2 matches at 13 bases. Germline V lookup: CDR1 SSHAT, CDR2 FNYEAQ (reference sequence). V lost 2 bases, J lost 0 bases, and 3 bases stayed unmatched. This CDR3 has 17 residues.

This clonotype showed up many times. V is TRBV4-3 and J is TRBJ2-3; weak D call: TRBD2 (5 bases). Per germline, CDR1 LGHNA and CDR2 YSLEER. The CDR3 contains 12 residues. With 0 bases removed from V and 8 bases from J, the gap between germline ends came to 6 bases. The CDR3 region has the DNA TGCGCCAGCAGCCAAGAGAGCGGTACGCAGTATTTT. This translates into CASSQESGTQYF.

The J gene is TRBJ1-5, the V gene TRBV5-1, with 8 bases that match TRBD1. Germline V gene sequence: CDR1 SGHRS, CDR2 YFSETQ. The CDR3 runs to 15 residues. V lost 0 bases to trimming and J lost 5 bases; unmatched junction nucleotides: 4. The CDR3 loop reads CASSLAGGRDQPQHF. The CDR3 nucleotides read TGCGCCAGCAGCTTGGCAGGGGGCAGAGATCAGCCCCAGCATTTT.

This CDR3 is CASSGIRTTTQETQYF. CDR3 in DNA: TGTGCCAGCAGCGGTATTCGAACGACGACCCAAGAGACCCAGTACTTC. The chain carries TRBV6-1 and TRBJ2-5, with D unclear. Looked up from germline, CDR1 is MNHNS and CDR2 is SASEGT. The CDR3 runs 16 residues. Trimming took off 6 bases at V and 1 base at J, with 18 bases between the two ends.

The chain recombines TRBV27 with TRBJ2-2; 9 bases match TRBD1. There are 17 residues in the CDR3. The germline gives CDR1 MNHEY, CDR2 SMNVEV (reference sequence). Trimming at V came to 7 bases and at J to 6 bases, leaving 15 bases not matched to a gene. The DNA for the CDR3 is TGTGCCAGCACTAAATTAGGGGGACAGGGTAGGGCCGGGGAGCTGTTTTTT. It yields the protein CASTKLGGQGRAGELFF.

At least ten counts were recorded for this clonotype. As DNA, the CDR3 is TGTGCCAGCTCACCGGGCGGGGCGAGCTCCTACGAGCAGTACTTC. This translates into CASSPGGASSYEQYF. V is TRBV18 and J is TRBJ2-7; D perhaps matches TRBD2 (6 bases). Trimming cost V 3 bases and J 0 bases, with 12 bases left between them. The CDR3 loop spans 15 amino acids. CDR1 is KGHSH, CDR2 LQKENI, per germline.

The table lists this clonotype with a few counts. The V gene is TRBV28, the J gene TRBJ1-5; 8 nucleotides agree with TRBD1. Germline V gene sequence: CDR1 MDHEN, CDR2 SYDVKM. The CDR3 consists of 14 residues. Trimming cost V 7 bases and J 7 bases; bases outside gene matches: 9. The CDR3 DNA reads TGTGCCAGCATGGTAGGACAGGGAAGACAGCCCCAGCATTTT. Encoded protein: CASMVGQGRQPQHF. Supplemented by reference TRBV28 and TRBJ1-5, the full variable domain reads DVKVTQSSRYLVKRTGEKVFLECVQDMDHENMFWYRQDPGLGLRLIYFSYDVKMKEKGDIPEGYSVSREKKERFSLILESASTNQTSMYLCASMVGQGRQPQHFGDGTRLSIL.

This clonotype showed up just a few times. CDR3 sequence: CASSLKAEGEKLFF. CDR3 DNA sequence: TGTGCCAGCAGTTTAAAAGCGGAAGGGGAAAAACTGTTTTTT. The chain employs TRBV27 and TRBJ1-4; unclear D gene. From germline, CDR1 is MNHEY and CDR2 SMNVEV (reference sequence). This CDR3 region has 14 residues. V lost 2 bases, J lost 8 bases, and 12 bases lay in between.

This clonotype was detected a few times. The CDR3 DNA sequence: TGCAGTGCTTCGAATCCGACTTTACGAGTCCTACAAGAGACCCAGTACTTC. Translated: CSASNPTLRVLQETQYF. The chain carries TRBV20-1 and TRBJ2-5; D remains unclear. CDR1 and CDR2 from the germline V gene are DFQATT and SNEGSKA (reference sequence). V lost 5 bases, J lost 2 bases, and 24 bases lay in between. The CDR3 consists of 17 residues.

The V call is TRBV5-1, the J call TRBJ2-1, with D hard to call. This CDR3 is built from 14 residues. Trimming took 0 bases from V and 2 from J, leaving 6 bases between them. Germline values: CDR1 SGHRS, CDR2 YFSETQ. Here the CDR3 DNA reads TGCGCCAGCAGCTTGGACACCACCTACAATGAGCAGTTCTTC. It is translated as CASSLDTTYNEQFF.

The sample holds many counts of this clonotype. V gene TRBV10-3 combines with J gene TRBJ2-7; D perhaps matches TRBD2 (5 bases). CDR3 length: 15 amino acids. Trimming left V 4 bases short and J 4 bases short, with 17 bases between. Germline lookup yields CDR1 ENHRY and CDR2 SYGVKD. CDR3 in amino acids: CAISAIPEGTYEQYF. CDR3 bases: TGTGCCATCAGTGCTATCCCAGAGGGTACTTACGAGCAGTACTTC.

The chain uses TRBV7-9 and TRBJ1-2; maybe TRBD1 (5 bases). The CDR3 is 13 amino acids. Germline V CDR1 and CDR2: SEHNR, FQNEAQ (reference sequence). Trimming cost V 5 bases and J 5 bases, with 12 bases left between them. CDR3 residues: CASSTDGGYGYTF. Written as DNA, the CDR3 is TGTGCCAGCAGCACCGACGGGGGGTATGGCTACACCTTC.

This clonotype was seen a few times. V gene TRBV5-1 combines with J gene TRBJ1-1, with TRBD1 identical over 12 bases. The CDR3 is 18 amino acids. Germline V gene lookup returns CDR1 SGHRS and CDR2 YFSETQ. V was pared by 1 base and J by 0 bases, with 7 bases of the junction left unmatched. CDR3 nucleotides: TGCGCCAGCAGCTTGTTGTCCGGGACAGGGGGCATGAACACTGAAGCTTTCTTT. This codes for CASSLLSGTGGMNTEAFF.

This clonotype showed up many times. A junction boundary mismatches the germline segment, possibly from a read error. The rearrangement links TRBV7-7 to TRBJ2-7; 9 nucleotides match TRBD2. Germline V gene lookup returns CDR1 SSHAT and CDR2 FNYEAQ (reference sequence). The CDR3 consists of 17 residues. CDR3 coding DNA: TGTGCTAGCAGCTTTGCTCTTTTGCGGGAGGGCCTTTACGAGCAGTACTTC. It specifies CASSFALLREGLYEQYF.

This clonotype was recorded many times. The chain combines TRBV5-1 with TRBJ1-2; D might be TRBD1 (5 bases). Germline values: CDR1 SGHRS, CDR2 YFSETQ. V shed 4 bases and J shed 3 bases, with 13 bases lying between them. This CDR3 spans 14 amino acids. CDR3 in amino acids: CASSVLGADYGYTF. As DNA, the CDR3 is TGCGCCAGCAGCGTTTTAGGGGCGGACTATGGCTACACCTTC. Full variable domain (outside the CDR3, taken from reference TRBV5-1 and TRBJ1-2): KAGVTQTPRYLIKTRGQQVTLSCSPISGHRSVSWYQQTPGQGLQFLFEYFSETQRNKGNFPGRFSGRQFSNSRSEMNVSTLELGDSALYLCASSVLGADYGYTFGSGTRLTVV.

This clonotype was counted a few times. The rearrangement links TRBV6-1 to TRBJ2-7; 8 bases map to TRBD2. The CDR3 totals 14 residues. Per germline, CDR1 MNHNS and CDR2 SASEGT. With V trimmed by 5 bases and J by 1 base, 4 bases remained unmatched. This chain's CDR3 is CASSREGRSYEQYF. CDR3 bases: TGTGCCAGCAGTCGGGAGGGCCGGTCCTACGAGCAGTACTTC.

This clonotype appeared a few times. The chain is built from TRBV16 and TRBJ1-6; D gene ambiguous. The ends were cut back, 4 bases at V and 13 bases at J, with 14 bases in the middle. The CDR3 loop spans 13 amino acids. Germline V gene lookup returns CDR1 KGHSY and CDR2 FQNENV. The CDR3 DNA is TGTGCCAGCAGCCCGCCTCTCGGGAGTCCCCTCCACTTT. Encoded protein: CASSPPLGSPLHF.

This clonotype was seen ten or more times. The chain has TRBV7-9 and TRBJ2-4; TRBD1 or TRBD2 may be the D gene (7 bases each). The germline CDR1 and CDR2 sequences are SEHNR and FQNEAQ (reference sequence). CDR3 length equals 17 residues. V lost 4 bases and J lost 12, with 28 bases in between. CDR3 amino acids: CASSSRGRGPMETGQYF. For the CDR3, the DNA is TGTGCCAGCAGCTCCAGGGGGAGGGGGCCGATGGAAACGGGTCAGTACTTC.

The rearrangement uses TRBV30 and TRBJ2-7; 9 bases line up with TRBD1. J gave up 6 bases and V 3 bases, and 15 bases lay outside the gene matches. The CDR3 covers 16 residues. The V gene's germline CDR1 is GTSNPN and CDR2 SVGIG (reference sequence). The CDR3 protein is CAWSGLQGALSFEQYF. CDR3 bases: TGTGCCTGGAGCGGACTACAGGGGGCTCTCTCTTTCGAGCAGTACTTC.